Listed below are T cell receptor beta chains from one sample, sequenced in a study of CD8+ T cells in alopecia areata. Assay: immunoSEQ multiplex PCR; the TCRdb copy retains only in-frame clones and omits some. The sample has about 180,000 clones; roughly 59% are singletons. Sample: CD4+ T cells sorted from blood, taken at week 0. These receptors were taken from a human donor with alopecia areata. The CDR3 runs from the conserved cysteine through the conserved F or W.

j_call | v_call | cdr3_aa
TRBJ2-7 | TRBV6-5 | CASATGVDEQYF
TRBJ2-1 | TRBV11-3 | CASSLAAENEQFF
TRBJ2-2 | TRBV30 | CAWSFSGTGELFF
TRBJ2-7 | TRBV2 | CASSEGGLEGHEQYF
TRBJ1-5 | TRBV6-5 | CASSYGGSQPQHF
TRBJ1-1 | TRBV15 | CATSRAGGSTEAFF
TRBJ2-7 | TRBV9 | CASSAHAEHSYEQYF
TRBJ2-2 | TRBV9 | CASSVVGGDTGELFF
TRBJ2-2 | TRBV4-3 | CASSQQPDRAGTGELFF
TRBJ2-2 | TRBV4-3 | CASSFRSTVGGELFF
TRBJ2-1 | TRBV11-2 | CASSPQRGNEQFF
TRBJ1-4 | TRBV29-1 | CSAGHRANEKLFF
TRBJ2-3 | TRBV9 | CASSASFGGAYTDTQYF
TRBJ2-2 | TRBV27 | CASSTPSGGAAGELFF
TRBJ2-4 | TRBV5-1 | CASSLEGTKNIQYF
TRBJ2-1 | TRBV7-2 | CASSSGTGGGNEQFF
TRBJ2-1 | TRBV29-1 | CSVVRQTSNYNEQFF
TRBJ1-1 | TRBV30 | CASQGNTEAFF
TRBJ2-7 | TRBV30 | CASGSDSYEQYF
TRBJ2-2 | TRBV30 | CAWSVLVSTGELFF
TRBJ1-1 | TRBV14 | CASSPDLRQGWAFF
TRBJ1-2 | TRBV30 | CACLSWDKGADYGYTF
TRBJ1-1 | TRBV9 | CASSVATGHRSEAFF
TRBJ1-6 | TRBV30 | CASRSEYNSPLHF
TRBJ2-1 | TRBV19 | CASTQGVNEQFF
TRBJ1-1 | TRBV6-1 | CASSEAYHTEAFF
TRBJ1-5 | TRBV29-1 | CSVRNSLSQPQHF
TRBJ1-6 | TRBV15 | CATSRDVGESPLHF
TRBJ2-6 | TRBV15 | CATSRAHSSGANVLTF
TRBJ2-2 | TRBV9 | CASSVSGGLKNTGELFF
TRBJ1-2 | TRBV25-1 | CASSERDNYGYTF
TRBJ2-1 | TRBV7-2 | CASSLFLGSYNEQFF
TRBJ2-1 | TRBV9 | CASSVGPSSYNEQFF
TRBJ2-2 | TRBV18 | CASSPVLGELFF
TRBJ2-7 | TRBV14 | CASSQNVQPYEQYF
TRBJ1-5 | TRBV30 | CAWSEGASQPQHF
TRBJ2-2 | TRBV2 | CASSEVGELFF
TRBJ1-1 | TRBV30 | CAWSVGDREAFF
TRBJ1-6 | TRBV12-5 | CASGLLTASSYNSPLHF
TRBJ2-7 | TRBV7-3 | CASSLESGDGYEQYF
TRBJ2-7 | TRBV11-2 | CASSLVRGARYEQYF
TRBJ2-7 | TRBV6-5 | CASTAGGEQYF
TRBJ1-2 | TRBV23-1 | CAKGSTGGGYGYTF
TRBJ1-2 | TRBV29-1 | CSTSQGGYGYTF
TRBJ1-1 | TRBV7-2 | CASSFGPNTEAFF
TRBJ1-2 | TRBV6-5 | CASSGQAYGYTF
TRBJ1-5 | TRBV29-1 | CSVGDSNSNQPQHF
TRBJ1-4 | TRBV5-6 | CASSLAASPRGKLFF